This T cell receptor beta chain appears in the sequencing data of a study of cytomegalovirus exposure and HLA in healthy donors. Points from the study as a whole: In a later analysis, parvovirus B19, influenza, CMV and Epstein-Barr virus appeared linked to several top co-occurrence clusters.

Turning to this clone: The antigen remains undetermined.

The PCR was carried out with 60 Vbeta primers and 13 Jbeta primers. Measured with immunoSEQ multiplex PCR; TCRdb has only the in-frame clones, and not every one. The sample has some 150,000 clones, around 79% seen once. The V segment lost 8 bases and the J segment 2 bases; nucleotides outside the gene matches: 13. In germline, CDR1 is SNHLY, CDR2 FYNNEI. The CDR3 runs 16 residues. The J gene is TRBJ2-5, the V gene TRBV2; 8 positions agree with TRBD1. Sequencing input: PBMCs. The receptor was derived from a young man in good health and CMV-seropositive. The DNA for the CDR3 is TGTGCCAGCCACTTCAGGACAGGGCTTAGTCAAGAGACCCAGTACTTC. Encoded protein: CASHFRTGLSQETQYF.